A single sample gave rise to the 32 T cell receptor beta chains below, sequenced in a study of shared clonotypes between healthy human individuals. Assay: immunoSEQ multiplex PCR; the TCRdb copy retains only in-frame clones and omits some. This sample yields roughly 1,100,000 clones, of which around 74% are seen a single time; around 1.5% belongs to the top ten. Sequenced input: memory CD4+ T cells sorted from blood. The subset was: CD45RA-negative fraction. These receptors were collected from a man aged 18 to 35 in good health.

This clone was counted only a few times. The CDR3, as DNA: TGCAGCGGTGCGCGGAGTATATCCTACAATGAGCAGTTCTTC. Its translation is CSGARSISYNEQFF. The rearrangement uses TRBV29-1 and TRBJ2-1; D is unresolved. V was shortened by 7 bases and J by 1 base, with 14 bases between the two germline ends. Germline CDR1 SQVTM, CDR2 ANQGSEA. This CDR3 contains 14 residues.

This clone was counted ten times or more. This chain joins TRBV7-6 and TRBJ2-2; D is uncertain. Trimming stripped 5 bases from V and 3 bases from J, with 4 bases between. This CDR3 spans 12 amino acids. Per germline, CDR1 SGHVS and CDR2 FNYEAQ. The CDR3 here is CASSADTGELFF. For the CDR3, the DNA is TGTGCCAGCAGCGCGGACACCGGGGAGCTGTTTTTT.

The genes are TRBV30 and TRBJ1-3, with D tentatively TRBD1 (5 bases). Between the trimmed V and J ends, which lost 3 bases and 4 bases, there was a span of 10 bases. This CDR3 has 13 residues. Germline assignment: CDR1 GTSNPN and CDR2 SVGIG (reference sequence). DNA of the CDR3: TGTGCCTGGAGCTCAGGGTTAGGAAACACCATATATTTT. Protein sequence: CAWSSGLGNTIYF.

The chain links TRBV5-1 to TRBJ2-3, with TRBD1 as a possible D gene (6 bases). Germline loops: CDR1 SGHRS, CDR2 YFSETQ. V was pared by 1 base and J by 0 bases, with 9 bases between. The CDR3 length is 15 residues. The CDR3 DNA reads as TGCGCCAGCAGCTTGATGGGGGCCAGCACAGATACGCAGTATTTT. Its translation: CASSLMGASTDTQYF. Using reference TRBV5-1 and TRBJ2-3 for the parts outside the CDR3, the full variable domain is KAGVTQTPRYLIKTRGQQVTLSCSPISGHRSVSWYQQTPGQGLQFLFEYFSETQRNKGNFPGRFSGRQFSNSRSEMNVSTLELGDSALYLCASSLMGASTDTQYFGPGTRLTVL.

V usage is TRBV7-2 and J usage is TRBJ2-3; D tentatively reads TRBD1 or TRBD2 (5 bases each). Trimming took 1 base from V and 0 from J, leaving 20 bases between them. CDR1 and CDR2 (germline): SGHTA, FQGNSA. The CDR3 has 19 amino acids. The CDR3 sequence: CASSLVGVGRGYSTDTQYF. DNA of the CDR3: TGTGCCAGCAGCTTAGTGGGGGTGGGTCGCGGATATAGCACAGATACGCAGTATTTT.

The chain links TRBV5-1 to TRBJ1-1; no definite D call. CDR3 length: 17 amino acids. Germline values: CDR1 SGHRS, CDR2 YFSETQ. V was trimmed by 4 bases and J by 4 bases, leaving 23 bases between them. In DNA, the CDR3 is TGCGCCAGCAGCCCCATGGGAGGCCCCGACCCTATCACTGAAGCTTTCTTT. Translation gives CASSPMGGPDPITEAFF. The full variable domain, completed using reference TRBV5-1 and TRBJ1-1, is KAGVTQTPRYLIKTRGQQVTLSCSPISGHRSVSWYQQTPGQGLQFLFEYFSETQRNKGNFPGRFSGRQFSNSRSEMNVSTLELGDSALYLCASSPMGGPDPITEAFFGQGTRLTVV.

The chain is built from TRBV10-3 and TRBJ1-6; D gene uncertain. Germline lookup yields CDR1 ENHRY and CDR2 SYGVKD. V dropped 2 bases and J dropped 6 bases, with 8 bases sitting between them. This CDR3 region has 14 residues. In DNA, the CDR3 is TGTGCCATCAGTGAGATCGGCATTAATTCACCCCTCCACTTT. Amino acid sequence: CAISEIGINSPLHF.

J is TRBJ1-1 and V is TRBV6-5, with D hard to call. CDR1 is MNHEY and CDR2 is SVGAGI in the germline V gene. The CDR3 consists of 14 residues. The ends were cut back, 5 bases at V and 4 bases at J, with 14 bases in the middle. CDR3 in amino acids: CASSDPHSGTEAFF. Written as DNA, the CDR3 is TGTGCCAGCAGTGACCCCCACTCCGGCACTGAAGCTTTCTTT.

V and J are TRBV10-3 and TRBJ2-7; 12 nucleotides align to TRBD1. With V trimmed by 3 bases and J by 2 bases, 2 bases remained unmatched. The CDR3 runs to 15 residues. In germline, CDR1 is ENHRY, CDR2 SYGVKD. CDR3 nucleotides: TGTGCCATCAGTGAAGGGACAGGGGGCCCCTACGAGCAGTACTTC. As protein: CAISEGTGGPYEQYF.

This chain uses TRBV18 with TRBJ1-4; possible D gene TRBD1, 5 bases. V lost 8 bases to trimming and J lost 8 bases, with 18 bases between them. The CDR3 covers 14 residues. Germline V lookup: CDR1 KGHSH, CDR2 LQKENI. In nucleotides, the CDR3 is TGTGCCAGCGCCCGGGGACGGGCGGGCGAAAAACTGTTTTTT. As protein: CASARGRAGEKLFF. Filled out from reference TRBV18 and TRBJ1-4, the complete variable domain reads NAGVMQNPRHLVRRRGQEARLRCSPMKGHSHVYWYRQLPEEGLKFMVYLQKENIIDESGMPKERFSAEFPKEGPSILRIQQVVRGDSAAYFCASARGRAGEKLFFGSGTQLSVL.

A few counts support this clone. The chain links TRBV7-2 to TRBJ2-7; no clear D. CDR1 is SGHTA and CDR2 is FQGNSA in the germline V gene. The CDR3 sequence is 13 residues long. The germline V and J ends were trimmed by 4 bases and 2 bases, with 9 bases remaining between them. CDR3 region: CASSSVNAYEQYF. In DNA form, the CDR3 reads TGTGCCAGCAGCTCCGTTAATGCCTACGAGCAGTACTTC.

The CDR3 reads CASSQESGLAGGFAGELFF. DNA of the CDR3: TGTGCCAGCAGCCAAGAATCGGGACTAGCGGGGGGCTTCGCCGGGGAGCTGTTTTTT. The gene calls are TRBV4-2 and TRBJ2-2; 15 positions agree with TRBD2. Germline loops: CDR1 LGHNA, CDR2 YNFKEQ. Trimming cost V 0 bases and J 6 bases; bases outside gene matches: 8. This CDR3 spans 19 amino acids.

This chain uses TRBV2 with TRBJ2-2; TRBD1 matches 7 bases. Germline CDR1 SNHLY, CDR2 FYNNEI. The CDR3 is 16 amino acids. V trimming: 6 bases; J trimming: 2 bases; junction bases outside the gene matches: 9. The CDR3 DNA is TGTGCCAGCAGCCGACAGGGCGGGTTTAACACCGGGGAGCTGTTTTTT. Residues: CASSRQGGFNTGELFF.

The gene calls are TRBV27 and TRBJ2-7, with 9 bases fitting TRBD2. V lost 0 bases, J lost 4 bases, and 4 bases stayed unmatched. The CDR3 has 15 amino acids. Germline V CDR1 and CDR2: MNHEY, SMNVEV (reference sequence). CDR3 sequence reads: CASSLSSGGRYEQYF. CDR3 coding DNA: TGTGCCAGCAGTTTATCGAGCGGGGGGAGGTACGAGCAGTACTTC.

This clone was recorded only once. The chain links TRBV7-3 to TRBJ2-5; 8 bases map to TRBD2. The CDR3 is 13 residues long. Germline lookup yields CDR1 SGHTA and CDR2 FQGTGA. With 2 bases clipped from V and 5 bases from J, the junction kept 1 base outside the gene matches. CDR3 in DNA: TGTGCCAGCAGCTTACAGCGGGGGGAGACCCAGTACTTC. Residues: CASSLQRGETQYF.

The rearrangement links TRBV2 to TRBJ2-1, with a weak D call TRBD1 (7 bases). Per the germline V gene, CDR1 is SNHLY and CDR2 is FYNNEI. This CDR3 comprises 14 residues. The V gene lost 6 bases and the J gene lost 9 bases, with 18 bases spanning the gap. The CDR3 loop reads CASSLTRQGGEQFF. CDR3 sequence (DNA): TGTGCCAGCAGCCTGACTAGACAGGGAGGTGAGCAGTTCTTC.

The chain joins TRBV18 to TRBJ1-1; 8 nucleotides align to TRBD1. Germline V lookup: CDR1 KGHSH, CDR2 LQKENI. V shed 3 bases and J 3 bases; nucleotides not matched to a gene: 3. The length of the CDR3 is 14 residues. The CDR3 coding sequence is TGTGCCAGCTCACCGACAGGGGTAGACACTGAAGCTTTCTTT. Protein product: CASSPTGVDTEAFF.

In nucleotides, the CDR3 is TGCGCCAGCAGCTTGTGGGGGGGACTAGACGAGACCCAGTACTTC. Translation: CASSLWGGLDETQYF. The chain has TRBV5-1 and TRBJ2-5; 8 bases fit TRBD2. Unmatched junction bases numbered 7, after V lost 1 base and J lost 5 bases. Germline CDR1 is SGHRS and CDR2 is YFSETQ. The CDR3 has 15 residues.

In this sample, this clone turned up many times. DNA of the CDR3: TGTGCCAGCAGCCCGGGCCAGCGGGGACTTATTCAAGAGACCCAGTACTTC. Translation: CASSPGQRGLIQETQYF. The chain joins TRBV5-8 to TRBJ2-5; TRBD2 matches 7 bases. Germline V gene lookup returns CDR1 SGHTS and CDR2 YDEGEE. V was pared by 4 bases and J by 2 bases, with 14 bases of the junction left unmatched. The CDR3 contains 17 residues. Full variable domain (missing parts from reference TRBV5-8 and TRBJ2-5): EAGVTQSPTHLIKTRGQQATLRCSPISGHTSVYWYQQALGLGLQFLLWYDEGEERNRGNFPPRFSGRQFPNYSSELNVNALELEDSALYLCASSPGQRGLIQETQYFGPGTRLLVL.

This clone was counted between two and nine times. This rearrangement joins TRBV30 to TRBJ1-4, with 8 bases identical to TRBD1. The CDR3 runs to 13 residues. In germline, CDR1 is GTSNPN, CDR2 SVGIG (reference sequence). V shed 5 bases, J shed 10 bases, and the junction held 9 bases outside the gene matches. CDR3 sequence (DNA): TGTGCCTGGGCGGGACAGGCCATGGGAAAACTGTTTTTT. Its protein product is CAWAGQAMGKLFF.

Note on this clone: The sample has other DNA sequences that encode this CDR3 too. The chain combines TRBV7-9 with TRBJ1-5, with TRBD1 as a possible D gene (5 bases). This CDR3 has 14 amino acids. V was trimmed by 4 bases and J by 3 bases, leaving 10 bases between them. Germline lookup yields CDR1 SEHNR and CDR2 FQNEAQ (reference sequence). CDR3 region: CASSSTDSNQPQHF. The CDR3 DNA sequence: TGTGCCAGCAGCTCGACAGATTCCAATCAGCCCCAGCATTTT.

This clone was counted only a few times. The chain uses TRBV7-8 and TRBJ1-1; 8 bases match TRBD1. V lost 5 bases to trimming and J lost 0 bases; unmatched junction nucleotides: 8. Germline assignment: CDR1 SGHVS and CDR2 FQNEAQ. CDR3 size: 16 residues. The CDR3 loop reads CASSVFDRGMNTEAFF. As DNA, the CDR3 is TGTGCCAGCAGCGTATTCGACAGGGGAATGAACACTGAAGCTTTCTTT.

This clone occurred once. The gene calls are TRBV21-1 and TRBJ1-5; TRBD1, the table's D call, was not compared with the DNA. TRBV21-1 is assigned pseudogene status. The CDR3 length is 15 residues. CDR3 region: CASSKYATVRGPQHF. CDR3 DNA: TGTGCCAGCAGCAAATACGCGACGGTAAGGGGGCCCCAGCATTTT.

Remarks on this clone: This same CDR3 is encoded by further DNA sequences in the sample. The rearrangement links TRBV30 to TRBJ2-3, with a possible D match to TRBD2 (5 bases). Germline V gene data show CDR1 as GTSNPN and CDR2 as SVGIG (reference sequence). Deletions cut 5 bases from V and 3 bases from J, with 12 bases between. This CDR3 contains 13 residues. CDR3 in amino acids: CAWSPRRTDTQYF. The CDR3 coding sequence is TGTGCCTGGTCACCAAGGAGGACAGATACGCAGTATTTT. Drawing the rest from reference TRBV30 and TRBJ2-3, the complete variable domain is SQTIHQWPATLVQPVGSPLSLECTVEGTSNPNLYWYRQAAGRGLQLLFYSVGIGQISSEVPQNLSASRPQDRQFILSSKKLLLSDSGFYLCAWSPRRTDTQYFGPGTRLTVL.

As for this clone: Within the sample, other DNA sequences also encode this same CDR3. The chain carries TRBV4-1 and TRBJ2-7, with 10 bases fitting TRBD2. The length of the CDR3 is 15 residues. CDR1 is MGHRA, CDR2 YSYEKL, per germline. Unmatched junction bases numbered 4, after V lost 3 bases and J lost 2 bases. The CDR3 sequence: CASSQLAGVPYEQYF. Here the CDR3 DNA reads TGCGCCAGCAGCCAGCTAGCGGGAGTACCCTACGAGCAGTACTTC.

The chain couples TRBV9 to TRBJ1-4; no clear D gene. CDR3 size: 15 residues. Germline loops: CDR1 SGDLS, CDR2 YYNGEE. Trimming took off 6 bases at V and 4 bases at J, with 16 bases between the two ends. The CDR3 region has the DNA TGTGCCAGCACCCGTGGGGTAGGGATTAATGAAAAACTGTTTTTT. Protein sequence: CASTRGVGINEKLFF.

This rearrangement joins TRBV4-2 to TRBJ2-2; TRBD2 agrees at 10 bases. This CDR3 spans 18 amino acids. Germline V gene data show CDR1 as LGHNA and CDR2 as YNFKEQ. V gave up 0 bases and J gave up 4 bases; unmatched junction bases: 8. The CDR3 region is CASSQDPLTSGSTGELFF. In DNA form, the CDR3 reads TGTGCCAGCAGCCAAGATCCCCTGACTAGCGGGTCCACCGGGGAGCTGTTTTTT.

The chain has TRBV5-1 and TRBJ2-3; maybe TRBD1 (5 bases). The germline V gene encodes CDR1 SGHRS and CDR2 YFSETQ. V was cut by 0 bases and J by 0 bases, with 11 bases left in between. There are 16 residues in the CDR3. The CDR3 sequence is CASSLGQLLSTDTQYF. The CDR3 DNA reads TGCGCCAGCAGCTTGGGACAGTTACTTAGCACAGATACGCAGTATTTT.

The J gene is TRBJ2-1, the V gene TRBV10-3, with 14 bases aligning to TRBD2. The J segment lost 8 bases and the V segment lost 8 bases, leaving 5 bases of the junction unmatched. Per the germline V gene, CDR1 is ENHRY and CDR2 is SYGVKD. This CDR3 region has 14 residues. The CDR3 reads CAIGGTSGRDEQFF. The CDR3 DNA sequence: TGTGCCATCGGGGGGACTAGCGGGAGAGATGAGCAGTTCTTC.

This chain connects TRBV2 to TRBJ2-3, with D possibly TRBD1 on 6 matching bases. CDR3 length: 15 amino acids. Germline loops: CDR1 SNHLY, CDR2 FYNNEI. Trimming cost V 7 bases and J 1 base, with 15 bases left between them. The CDR3 sequence: CASMSTGSGTDTQYF. CDR3 DNA: TGTGCCAGCATGTCAACAGGGTCGGGCACAGATACGCAGTATTTT.

The V call is TRBV12-1, the J call TRBJ1-2; the table assigns TRBD1, which was not confirmed against the DNA. TRBV12-1 is reported as a pseudogene. This CDR3 contains 16 residues. The CDR3 DNA follows: TGTGCCAGCAGCTGGGGGGGACAGGGAGATCAGGATGGCTACACCTTC. Translating it yields CASSWGGQGDQDGYTF.

The chain uses TRBV21-1 and TRBJ2-7; TRBD2 was called by the table and not checked on the DNA. TRBV21-1 is recorded as a pseudogene. The CDR3 is 16 amino acids. The CDR3 reads CASSKVGKRQGYEQYF. The CDR3 DNA follows: TGTGCCAGCAGCAAAGTCGGTAAGCGGCAAGGGTACGAGCAGTACTTC.